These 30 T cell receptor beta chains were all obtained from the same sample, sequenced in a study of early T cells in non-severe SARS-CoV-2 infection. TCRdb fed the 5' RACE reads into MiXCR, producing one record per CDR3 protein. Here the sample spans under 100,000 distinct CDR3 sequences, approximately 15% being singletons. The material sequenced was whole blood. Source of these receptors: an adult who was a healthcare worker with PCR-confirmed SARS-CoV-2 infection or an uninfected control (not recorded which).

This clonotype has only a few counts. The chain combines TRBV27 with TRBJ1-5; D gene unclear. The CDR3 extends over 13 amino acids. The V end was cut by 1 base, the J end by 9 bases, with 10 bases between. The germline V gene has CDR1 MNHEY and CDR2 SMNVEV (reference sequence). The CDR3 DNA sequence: TGTGCCAGCAGTTTATTCCGTCAAACGCCCCAGCATTTT. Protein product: CASSLFRQTPQHF.

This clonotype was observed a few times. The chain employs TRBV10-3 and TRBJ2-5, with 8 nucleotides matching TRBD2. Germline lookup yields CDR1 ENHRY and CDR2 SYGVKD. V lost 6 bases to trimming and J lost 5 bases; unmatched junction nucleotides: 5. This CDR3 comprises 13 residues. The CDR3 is CAISGGERETQYF. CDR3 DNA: TGTGCCATCAGCGGGGGGGAGAGGGAGACCCAGTACTTC.

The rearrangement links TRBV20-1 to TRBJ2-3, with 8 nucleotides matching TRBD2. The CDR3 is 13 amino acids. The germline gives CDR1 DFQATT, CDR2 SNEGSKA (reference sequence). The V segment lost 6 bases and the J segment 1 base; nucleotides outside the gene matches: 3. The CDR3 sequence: CSALSGGTDTQYF. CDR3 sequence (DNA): TGCAGTGCCCTTAGCGGGGGCACAGATACGCAGTATTTT.

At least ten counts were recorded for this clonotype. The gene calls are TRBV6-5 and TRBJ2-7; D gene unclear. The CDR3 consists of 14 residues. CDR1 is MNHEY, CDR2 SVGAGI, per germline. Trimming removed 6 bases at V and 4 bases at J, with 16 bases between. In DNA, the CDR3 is TGTGCCAGCAGCGCTCACCCGACACTTTACGAGCAGTACTTC. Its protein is CASSAHPTLYEQYF.

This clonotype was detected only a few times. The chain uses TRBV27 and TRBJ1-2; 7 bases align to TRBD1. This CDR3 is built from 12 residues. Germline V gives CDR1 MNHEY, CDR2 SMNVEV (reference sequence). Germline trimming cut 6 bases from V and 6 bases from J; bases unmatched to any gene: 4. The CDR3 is CASRGQIDGYTF. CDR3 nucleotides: TGTGCCAGCAGGGGACAGATAGATGGCTACACCTTC.

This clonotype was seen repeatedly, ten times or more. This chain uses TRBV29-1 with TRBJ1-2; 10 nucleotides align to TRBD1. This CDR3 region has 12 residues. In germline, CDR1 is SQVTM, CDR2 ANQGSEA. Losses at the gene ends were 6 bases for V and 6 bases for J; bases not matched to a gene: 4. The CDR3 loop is CSVGDRGHGYTF. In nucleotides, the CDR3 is TGCAGCGTGGGAGACAGGGGGCATGGCTACACCTTC.

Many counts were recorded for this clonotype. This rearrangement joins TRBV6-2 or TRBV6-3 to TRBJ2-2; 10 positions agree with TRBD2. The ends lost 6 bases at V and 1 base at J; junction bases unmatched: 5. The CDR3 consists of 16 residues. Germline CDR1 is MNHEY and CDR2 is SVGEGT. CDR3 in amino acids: CASSILAGMNTGELFF. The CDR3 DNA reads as TGTGCCAGCAGCATACTAGCGGGGATGAACACCGGGGAGCTGTTTTTT.

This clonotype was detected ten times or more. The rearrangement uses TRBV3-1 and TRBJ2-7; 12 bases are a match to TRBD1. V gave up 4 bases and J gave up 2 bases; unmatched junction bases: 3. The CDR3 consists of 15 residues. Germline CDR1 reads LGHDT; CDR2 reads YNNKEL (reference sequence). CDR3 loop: CASSRGTGGAYEQYF. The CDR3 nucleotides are TGTGCCAGCAGCCGCGGGACAGGGGGCGCCTACGAGCAGTACTTC.

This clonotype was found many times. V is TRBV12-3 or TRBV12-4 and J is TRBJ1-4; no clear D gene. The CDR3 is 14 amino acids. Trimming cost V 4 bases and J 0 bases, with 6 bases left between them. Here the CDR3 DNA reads TGTGCCAGCAGTTCAATTTCAACTAATGAAAAACTGTTTTTT. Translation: CASSSISTNEKLFF.

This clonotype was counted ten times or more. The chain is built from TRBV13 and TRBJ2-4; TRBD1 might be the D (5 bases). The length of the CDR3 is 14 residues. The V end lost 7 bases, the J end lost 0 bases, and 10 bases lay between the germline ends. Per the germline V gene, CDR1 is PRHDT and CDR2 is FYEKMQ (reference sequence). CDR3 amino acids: CASILTVAKNIQYF. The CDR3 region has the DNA TGTGCCAGCATCCTGACAGTAGCCAAAAACATTCAGTACTTC.

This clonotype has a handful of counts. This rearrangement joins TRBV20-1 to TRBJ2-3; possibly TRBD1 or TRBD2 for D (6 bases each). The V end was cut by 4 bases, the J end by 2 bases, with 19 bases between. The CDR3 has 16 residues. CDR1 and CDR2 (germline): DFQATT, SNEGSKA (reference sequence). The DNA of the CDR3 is TGCAGTGCTATTCAGCCGGGGGCTAGCTACACAGATACGCAGTATTTT. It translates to CSAIQPGASYTDTQYF.

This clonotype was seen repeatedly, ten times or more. This CDR3 reads CASSDNPGTTDTQYF. The CDR3 bases are TGTGCCAGCAGTGACAACCCCGGGACCACAGATACGCAGTATTTT. This chain uses TRBV6-4 with TRBJ2-3; D assignment may be TRBD1 or TRBD2 (5 bases each). The CDR3 loop spans 15 amino acids. V was shortened by 2 bases and J by 2 bases, with 11 bases between the two germline ends. CDR1 is MRHNA, CDR2 SNTAGT, per germline.

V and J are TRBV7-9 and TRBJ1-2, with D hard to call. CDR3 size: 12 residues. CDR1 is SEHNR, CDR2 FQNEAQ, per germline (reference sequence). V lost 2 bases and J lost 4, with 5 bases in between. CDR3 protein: CASSLSSYGYTF. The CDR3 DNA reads TGTGCCAGCAGCTTATCCAGCTATGGCTACACCTTC.

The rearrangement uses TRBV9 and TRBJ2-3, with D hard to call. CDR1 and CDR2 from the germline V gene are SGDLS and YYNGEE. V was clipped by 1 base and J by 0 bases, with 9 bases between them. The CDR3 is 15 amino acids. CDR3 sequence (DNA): TGTGCCAGCAGCGTATCGCACTATAGCACAGATACGCAGTATTTT. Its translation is CASSVSHYSTDTQYF.

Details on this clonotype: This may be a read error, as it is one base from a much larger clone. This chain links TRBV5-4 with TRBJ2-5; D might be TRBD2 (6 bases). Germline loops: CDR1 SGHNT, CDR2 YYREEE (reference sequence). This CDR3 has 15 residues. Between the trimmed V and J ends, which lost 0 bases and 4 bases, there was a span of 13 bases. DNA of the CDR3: TGTGCCAGCAGCTTGGCACTAGCCGGGCTAGAGACCCAGTACTTC. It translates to CASSLALAGLETQYF.

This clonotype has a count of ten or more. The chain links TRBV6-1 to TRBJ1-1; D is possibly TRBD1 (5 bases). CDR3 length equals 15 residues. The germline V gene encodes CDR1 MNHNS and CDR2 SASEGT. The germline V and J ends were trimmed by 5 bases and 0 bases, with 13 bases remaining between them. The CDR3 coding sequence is TGTGCCAGCAGTCCATGGGACGGAATGAACACTGAAGCTTTCTTT. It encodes CASSPWDGMNTEAFF.

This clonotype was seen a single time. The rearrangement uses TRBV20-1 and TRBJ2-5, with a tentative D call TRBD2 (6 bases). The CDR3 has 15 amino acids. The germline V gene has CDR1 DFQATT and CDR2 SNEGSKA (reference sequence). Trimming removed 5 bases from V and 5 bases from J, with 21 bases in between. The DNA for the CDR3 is TGCAGTGCTCGCACCCCACGGGGGTTCCGCGAGACCCAGTACTTC. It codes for CSARTPRGFRETQYF.

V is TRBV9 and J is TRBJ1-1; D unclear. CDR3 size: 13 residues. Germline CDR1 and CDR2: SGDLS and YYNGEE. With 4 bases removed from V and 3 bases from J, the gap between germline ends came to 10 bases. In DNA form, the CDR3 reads TGTGCCAGCAGCTTACAGCAGGACACTGAAGCTTTCTTT. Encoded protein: CASSLQQDTEAFF.

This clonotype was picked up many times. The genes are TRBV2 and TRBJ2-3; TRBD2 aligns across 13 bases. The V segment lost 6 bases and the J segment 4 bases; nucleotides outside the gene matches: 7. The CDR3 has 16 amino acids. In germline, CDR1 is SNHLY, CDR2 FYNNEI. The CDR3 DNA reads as TGTGCCAGCAGAGAACTAGCGGGGGGGCAGCCAGATACGCAGTATTTT. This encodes CASRELAGGQPDTQYF.

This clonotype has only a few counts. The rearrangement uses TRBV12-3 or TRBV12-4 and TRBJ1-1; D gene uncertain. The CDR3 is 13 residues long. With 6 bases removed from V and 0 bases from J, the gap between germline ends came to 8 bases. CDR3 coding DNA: TGTGCCAGCAGCCGCTCTGTGAACACTGAAGCTTTCTTT. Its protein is CASSRSVNTEAFF.

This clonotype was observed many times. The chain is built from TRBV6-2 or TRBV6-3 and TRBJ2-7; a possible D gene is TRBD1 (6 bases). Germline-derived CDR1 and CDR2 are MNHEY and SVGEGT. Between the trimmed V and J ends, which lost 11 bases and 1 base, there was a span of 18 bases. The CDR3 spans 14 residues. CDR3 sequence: CAHRQDTMSYEQYF. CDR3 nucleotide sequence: TGTGCCCACCGACAGGACACCATGTCCTACGAGCAGTACTTC.

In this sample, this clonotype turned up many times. The CDR3 bases are TGTGCCAGCAGTTTAGAGACAGGGGTGGCTAATCAGCCCCAGCATTTT. The encoded protein is CASSLETGVANQPQHF. The chain links TRBV12-3 or TRBV12-4 to TRBJ1-5, with TRBD1 matching 8 bases. The CDR3 totals 16 residues. Trimming at V came to 1 base and at J to 4 bases, leaving 6 bases not matched to a gene.

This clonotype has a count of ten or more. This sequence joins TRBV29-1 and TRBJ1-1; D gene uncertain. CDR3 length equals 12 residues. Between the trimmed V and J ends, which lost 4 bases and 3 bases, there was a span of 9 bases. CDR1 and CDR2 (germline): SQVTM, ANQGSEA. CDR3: CSVVPGDTEAFF. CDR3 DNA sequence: TGCAGCGTTGTACCAGGAGACACTGAAGCTTTCTTT.

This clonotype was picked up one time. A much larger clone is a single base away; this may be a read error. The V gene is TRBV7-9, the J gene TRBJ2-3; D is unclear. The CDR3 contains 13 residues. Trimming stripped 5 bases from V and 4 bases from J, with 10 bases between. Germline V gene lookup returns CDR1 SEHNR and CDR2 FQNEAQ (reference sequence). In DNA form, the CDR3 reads TGTGCCAGCAGCCTCCCGAATGCAGATACGCAGTATTTT. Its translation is CASSLPNADTQYF.

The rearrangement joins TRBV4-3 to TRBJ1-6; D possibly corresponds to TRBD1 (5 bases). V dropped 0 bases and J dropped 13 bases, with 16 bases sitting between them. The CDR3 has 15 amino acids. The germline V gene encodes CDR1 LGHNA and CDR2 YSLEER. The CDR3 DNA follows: TGCGCCAGCAGCCAAGATAGTCAGGGATTTTCCCCCCTCCACTTT. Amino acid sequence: CASSQDSQGFSPLHF.

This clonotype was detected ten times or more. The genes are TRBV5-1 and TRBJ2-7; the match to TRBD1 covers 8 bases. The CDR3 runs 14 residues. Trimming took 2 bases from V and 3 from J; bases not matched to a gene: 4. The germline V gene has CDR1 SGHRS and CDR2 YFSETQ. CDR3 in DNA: TGCGCCAGCAGCTTCGGGACAGGAGTCTACGAGCAGTACTTC. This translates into CASSFGTGVYEQYF.

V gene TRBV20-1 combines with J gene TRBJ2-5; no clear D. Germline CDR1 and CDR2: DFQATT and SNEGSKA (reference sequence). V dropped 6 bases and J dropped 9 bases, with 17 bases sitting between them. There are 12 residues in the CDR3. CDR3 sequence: CSALDRVEAQYF. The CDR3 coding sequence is TGCAGTGCCCTTGACCGAGTTGAGGCCCAGTACTTC.

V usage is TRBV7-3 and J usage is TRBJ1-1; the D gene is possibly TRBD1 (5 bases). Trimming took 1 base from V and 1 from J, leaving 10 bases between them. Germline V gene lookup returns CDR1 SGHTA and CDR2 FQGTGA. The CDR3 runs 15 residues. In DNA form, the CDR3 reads TGTGCCAGCAGCTTAAGGGTGGGGACGAACACTGAAGCTTTCTTT. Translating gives CASSLRVGTNTEAFF.

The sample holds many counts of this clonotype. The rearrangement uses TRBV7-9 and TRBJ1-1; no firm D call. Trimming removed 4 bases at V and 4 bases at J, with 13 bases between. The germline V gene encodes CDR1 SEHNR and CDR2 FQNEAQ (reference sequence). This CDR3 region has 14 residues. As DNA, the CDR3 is TGTGCCAGCAGCTCTCGAATAGGATCCACTGAAGCTTTCTTT. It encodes CASSSRIGSTEAFF.

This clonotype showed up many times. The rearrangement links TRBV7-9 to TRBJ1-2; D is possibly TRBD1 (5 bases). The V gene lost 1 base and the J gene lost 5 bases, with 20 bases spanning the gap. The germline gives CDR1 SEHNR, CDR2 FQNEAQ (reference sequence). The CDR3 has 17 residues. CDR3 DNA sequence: TGTGCCAGCAGCTTAGTAGGGACGGGCGACGCTCCTTATGGCTACACCTTC. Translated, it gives CASSLVGTGDAPYGYTF.